These 13 T cell receptor beta chains share one sample of origin, sequenced in a study of T cells in Graves' hyperthyroidism and ophthalmopathy (dated by TCRdb to between 2019 and 2020). Library preparation was by multiplex PCR. For sequencing, an Illumina HiSeq 2000 was employed. Amplification of TCR beta CDR3 regions was carried out from RNA transcripts. For the first round of RT-PCR on the TCR CDR3, the HTBI primer set was used together with the Qiagen OneStep RT-PCR kit. TCRdb reran the public reads through fastp at Q25 and MiXCR, keeping productive beta chains. Entries are consolidated by CDR3 protein sequence, retaining the most common genes and DNA. This sample comprises fewer than 750,000 distinct CDR3 sequences, approximately 14% of them detected only once. The top ten constitute around 4.5% of the sample. The sample consisted of blood. The receptors derive from a woman between 40 and 55 years old with Graves' ophthalmopathy.

This clonotype has a count of ten or more. The chain recombines TRBV6-2 or TRBV6-3 with TRBJ1-2, with D perhaps TRBD1 (5 bases). The CDR3 has 14 residues. The germline CDR1 and CDR2 sequences are MNHEY and SVGEGT. V lost 4 bases to trimming and J lost 8 bases, with 17 bases between them. CDR3 DNA: TGTGCCAGCAGTTCAGCGGACAAGTACGAGGGCTACACCTTC. This encodes CASSSADKYEGYTF.

This clonotype was observed at least ten times. The chain has TRBV20-1 and TRBJ2-5; no definite D call. The length of the CDR3 is 11 residues. V was pared by 6 bases and J by 5 bases, with 10 bases between. Germline CDR1 reads DFQATT; CDR2 reads SNEGSKA (reference sequence). The CDR3 here is CSAPIWETQYF. The CDR3 DNA sequence: TGCAGTGCGCCCATCTGGGAGACCCAGTACTTC.

This clonotype was seen repeatedly, ten times or more. The chain is built from TRBV6-1 and TRBJ1-6, with unresolved D. Trimming took 2 bases from V and 7 from J, leaving 24 bases between them. The CDR3 runs to 19 residues. Germline CDR1 and CDR2: MNHNS and SASEGT. The CDR3, as DNA: TGTGCCAGCAGTGAATATGGGCCCACGCTCCTAGTGACGAATTCACCCCTCCACTTT. Encoded protein: CASSEYGPTLLVTNSPLHF.

Many counts were recorded for this clonotype. The genes are TRBV19 and TRBJ1-1; possibly TRBD1 for D (5 bases). V lost 5 bases, J lost 1 base, and 14 bases lay in between. Looked up from germline, CDR1 is LNHDA and CDR2 is SQIVND (reference sequence). The CDR3 length is 15 residues. The chain's CDR3 is CASSPQGFWNTEAFF. The CDR3 DNA reads as TGTGCCAGTAGTCCTCAGGGTTTTTGGAACACTGAAGCTTTCTTT. Drawing the rest from reference TRBV19 and TRBJ1-1, the complete variable domain is DGGITQSPKYLFRKEGQNVTLSCEQNLNHDAMYWYRQDPGQGLRLIYYSQIVNDFQKGDIAEGYSVSREKKESFPLTVTSAQKNPTAFYLCASSPQGFWNTEAFFGQGTRLTVV.

This clonotype has a count of ten or more. The chain employs TRBV27 and TRBJ2-7, with 8 nucleotides matching TRBD2. The CDR3 covers 15 residues. Trimming removed 4 bases from V and 5 bases from J; junction bases left unmatched: 10. Germline V CDR1 and CDR2: MNHEY, SMNVEV (reference sequence). The CDR3 reads CASSWAWGGLDEQYF. DNA for the CDR3: TGTGCCAGCAGTTGGGCCTGGGGGGGACTAGACGAGCAGTACTTC.

This clonotype appeared many times. V is TRBV7-6 and J is TRBJ2-7, with 14 bases that match TRBD2. The germline V gene encodes CDR1 SGHVS and CDR2 FNYEAQ. The ends lost 5 bases at V and 0 bases at J; junction bases unmatched: 9. This CDR3 has 18 residues. The CDR3 region is CASSPWVGTSGGSYEQYF. In DNA form, the CDR3 reads TGTGCCAGCAGCCCCTGGGTCGGGACTAGCGGGGGCTCCTACGAGCAGTACTTC.

In its sample, this clonotype was seen once. This rearrangement joins TRBV6-2 or TRBV6-3 to TRBJ2-7, with D possibly TRBD2 on 5 matching bases. V lost 7 bases, J lost 3 bases, and 16 bases lay in between. The CDR3 totals 14 residues. Germline CDR1 is MNHEY and CDR2 is SVGEGT. The CDR3 nucleotides read TGTGCCAGCACCGACGAGCGGCCAGACTACGAGCAGTACTTC. As protein: CASTDERPDYEQYF.

This clonotype was recorded many times. DNA for the CDR3: TGCAGCGTTGACTTAGGGTTGGGGCAAGAGACCCAGTACTTC. Its protein product is CSVDLGLGQETQYF. This chain connects TRBV29-1 to TRBJ2-5; no reliable D call. CDR1 is SQVTM and CDR2 is ANQGSEA in the germline V gene. This CDR3 has 14 residues. The V end lost 3 bases, the J end lost 2 bases, and 13 bases lay between the germline ends.

This clonotype was seen repeatedly, ten times or more. The rearrangement uses TRBV6-2 or TRBV6-3 and TRBJ2-7, with TRBD2 identical over 7 bases. The germline V gene encodes CDR1 MNHEY and CDR2 SVGEGT. The CDR3 length is 13 residues. Trimming removed 11 bases from V and 0 bases from J; junction bases left unmatched: 7. CDR3 DNA: TGTGCCGGTCGCGGGGGAACCTCCTACGAGCAGTACTTC. The encoded protein is CAGRGGTSYEQYF.

J is TRBJ2-5 and V is TRBV7-2; possibly TRBD2 for D (6 bases). V lost 4 bases to trimming and J lost 4 bases, with 13 bases between them. The germline V gene encodes CDR1 SGHTA and CDR2 FQGNSA. This CDR3 region has 14 residues. The CDR3 loop reads CASSSRMGGETQYF. The DNA of the CDR3 is TGTGCCAGCAGCTCTCGGATGGGAGGAGAGACCCAGTACTTC.

This clonotype was counted many times. The chain recombines TRBV7-2 with TRBJ2-7; D may correspond to TRBD1 or TRBD2 (5 bases each). Germline lookup yields CDR1 SGHTA and CDR2 FQGNSA. This CDR3 is built from 12 residues. V shed 5 bases and J shed 7 bases, with 12 bases lying between them. As DNA, the CDR3 is TGTGCCAGCAGCCCAGGGAGACAAGAGCAGTACTTC. Protein: CASSPGRQEQYF.

This clonotype was recorded at least ten times. The gene calls are TRBV29-1 and TRBJ1-1; tentative D call: TRBD1 (5 bases). Per the germline V gene, CDR1 is SQVTM and CDR2 is ANQGSEA. V lost 4 bases, J lost 0 bases, and 12 bases lay in between. CDR3 length equals 14 residues. CDR3 coding DNA: TGCAGCGTTGCTCGGGGCTCAATGAACACTGAAGCTTTCTTT. Its protein product is CSVARGSMNTEAFF.

In its sample, this clonotype was seen many times. V usage is TRBV2 and J usage is TRBJ2-7; TRBD1 matches 7 bases. V dropped 11 bases and J dropped 3; count of bases not matched to a gene: 13. Germline V lookup: CDR1 SNHLY, CDR2 FYNNEI. The CDR3 has 14 amino acids. The CDR3 here is CASLQGTAVYEQYF. CDR3 in DNA: TGTGCCTCACTTCAAGGGACAGCTGTCTACGAGCAGTACTTC.